This is a list of T cell receptor beta chains from one sample in a study of early T cells in non-severe SARS-CoV-2 infection. TCRdb reprocessed the 5' RACE reads with MiXCR, giving one entry per CDR3 protein. The table includes 65,000 to 85,000 distinct CDR3 sequences, roughly 10% detected once. The material was whole blood, obtained at baseline. All receptors come from an adult who was a healthcare worker with PCR-confirmed SARS-CoV-2 infection or an uninfected control (not recorded which). CDR3s include the opening cysteine and the closing phenylalanine or tryptophan. Fields, in order: J gene, clone size, V gene, CDR3 length, D gene, CDR3 protein, CDR3 DNA. The D gene is left open where the match is weak. Some rows have no size entry. The others give once, few or many, or a class for an expanded clone.

j_gene: TRBJ1-5
abundance: NA
v_gene: TRBV28
len: 15
d_gene: TRBD1
CDR3aa: CASSRGRDSRQPQHF
CDR3nt: TGTGCCAGCAGCCGAGGAAGGGACAGCCGGCAGCCCCAGCATTTT

j_gene: TRBJ2-7
abundance: few
v_gene: TRBV7-2
len: 14
d_gene: NA
CDR3aa: CASSLDPGAYEQYF
CDR3nt: TGTGCCAGCAGCTTAGACCCGGGGGCCTACGAGCAGTACTTC

j_gene: TRBJ2-2
abundance: few
v_gene: TRBV29-1
len: 13
d_gene: TRBD1
CDR3aa: CSVDRANTGELFF
CDR3nt: TGCAGCGTCGACAGGGCGAACACCGGGGAGCTGTTTTTT

j_gene: TRBJ2-1
abundance: many
v_gene: TRBV6-5
len: 13
d_gene: NA
CDR3aa: CASSYRRNNEQFF
CDR3nt: TGTGCCAGCAGTTATAGAAGAAACAATGAGCAGTTCTTC

j_gene: TRBJ2-1
abundance: NA
v_gene: TRBV6-1
len: 16
d_gene: NA
CDR3aa: CASSGEIGGGENEQFF
CDR3nt: TGTGCCAGCAGCGGCGAAATTGGAGGGGGGGAGAATGAGCAGTTCTTC

j_gene: TRBJ2-7
abundance: many
v_gene: TRBV29-1
len: 13
d_gene: TRBD1
CDR3aa: CSVDGTGGYEQYF
CDR3nt: TGCAGCGTTGATGGGACAGGGGGCTACGAGCAGTACTTC

j_gene: TRBJ2-2
abundance: NA
v_gene: TRBV4-1
len: 16
d_gene: TRBD2
CDR3aa: CASSHPGGGNTGELFF
CDR3nt: TGCGCCAGCAGCCACCCGGGAGGGGGGAACACCGGGGAGCTGTTTTTT

j_gene: TRBJ2-2
abundance: NA
v_gene: TRBV5-1
len: 15
d_gene: TRBD1
CDR3aa: CASSSDGQAAGELFF
CDR3nt: TGCGCCAGCAGTTCCGACGGACAGGCTGCCGGGGAGCTGTTTTTT

j_gene: TRBJ2-1
abundance: NA
v_gene: TRBV20-1
len: 14
d_gene: TRBD2
CDR3aa: CSAEVTSGHNEQFF
CDR3nt: TGCAGTGCCGAGGTAACTAGCGGACACAATGAGCAGTTCTTC

j_gene: TRBJ2-4
abundance: many
v_gene: TRBV30
len: 11
d_gene: NA
CDR3aa: CAWSVPPLKYF
CDR3nt: TGTGCCTGGAGTGTCCCCCCACTGAAGTACTTC

j_gene: TRBJ2-3
abundance: NA
v_gene: TRBV4-3
len: 18
d_gene: TRBD2
CDR3aa: CASSQERGTSGTEDTQYF
CDR3nt: TGCGCCAGCAGCCAAGAGAGAGGGACTAGCGGGACTGAAGATACGCAGTATTTT

j_gene: TRBJ2-2
abundance: NA
v_gene: TRBV9
len: 15
d_gene: NA
CDR3aa: CASSANRDISGELFF
CDR3nt: TGTGCCAGCAGCGCAAACAGGGATATCTCCGGGGAGCTGTTTTTT

j_gene: TRBJ2-7
abundance: medium-sized
v_gene: TRBV10-3
len: 13
d_gene: TRBD2
CDR3aa: CAISDGGSYEQYF
CDR3nt: TGTGCCATCAGTGACGGCGGGAGCTACGAGCAGTACTTC

j_gene: TRBJ1-1
abundance: few
v_gene: TRBV10-3
len: 13
d_gene: NA
CDR3aa: CAISLNGNTEAFF
CDR3nt: TGTGCCATCAGTCTCAACGGGAACACTGAAGCTTTCTTT

j_gene: TRBJ2-7
abundance: many
v_gene: TRBV6-1
len: 15
d_gene: TRBD2
CDR3aa: CASSVQAGELYEQYF
CDR3nt: TGTGCCAGCAGTGTCCAAGCGGGAGAGCTATACGAGCAGTACTTC

j_gene: TRBJ2-5
abundance: few
v_gene: TRBV28
len: 12
d_gene: NA
CDR3aa: CASSSYQETQYF
CDR3nt: TGTGCCAGCAGTTCGTACCAAGAGACCCAGTACTTC

j_gene: TRBJ2-7
abundance: NA
v_gene: TRBV6-4
len: 13
d_gene: NA
CDR3aa: CASSVGRTYEQYF
CDR3nt: TGTGCCAGCAGTGTTGGCCGAACCTACGAGCAGTACTTC

j_gene: TRBJ1-5
abundance: many
v_gene: TRBV6-5
len: 18
d_gene: TRBD1
CDR3aa: CASSRDRGPLFPFQPQHF
CDR3nt: TGTGCCAGCAGCCGGGACAGGGGGCCCTTGTTTCCCTTCCAGCCCCAGCATTTT

j_gene: TRBJ1-2
abundance: many
v_gene: TRBV2
len: 16
d_gene: TRBD1
CDR3aa: CASPGQGLRGLYGYTF
CDR3nt: TGTGCCAGCCCGGGACAGGGGCTCCGGGGACTCTATGGCTACACCTTC

j_gene: TRBJ2-5
abundance: few
v_gene: TRBV12-3/TRBV12-4
len: 17
d_gene: TRBD2
CDR3aa: CASSIHGLAGVQETQYF
CDR3nt: TGTGCCAGCAGCATCCACGGACTAGCGGGGGTGCAAGAGACCCAGTACTTC

j_gene: TRBJ2-2
abundance: many
v_gene: TRBV29-1
len: 15
d_gene: NA
CDR3aa: CSVVVLGQDGGELFF
CDR3nt: TGCAGCGTTGTGGTTTTGGGGCAGGATGGCGGGGAGCTGTTTTTT

j_gene: TRBJ2-7
abundance: few
v_gene: TRBV20-1
len: 13
d_gene: NA
CDR3aa: CSAGHPSSYEQYF
CDR3nt: TGCAGTGCCGGACACCCCAGCTCCTACGAGCAGTACTTC

j_gene: TRBJ2-1
abundance: NA
v_gene: TRBV7-3
len: 15
d_gene: TRBD2
CDR3aa: CASSLYGLAWNEQFF
CDR3nt: TGTGCCAGCAGCTTATACGGACTAGCGTGGAATGAGCAGTTCTTC

j_gene: TRBJ2-6
abundance: NA
v_gene: TRBV14
len: 14
d_gene: NA
CDR3aa: CASSRYSGANVLTF
CDR3nt: TGTGCCAGCAGCCGCTACTCTGGGGCCAACGTCCTGACTTTC

j_gene: TRBJ2-1
abundance: few
v_gene: TRBV12-3/TRBV12-4
len: 16
d_gene: NA
CDR3aa: CASSTSGGGLYNEQFF
CDR3nt: TGTGCCAGCAGTACGAGCGGAGGGGGTCTCTACAATGAGCAGTTCTTC

j_gene: TRBJ2-2
abundance: many
v_gene: TRBV24-1
len: 19
d_gene: TRBD2
CDR3aa: CATSDIPAGLAENTGELFF
CDR3nt: TGTGCCACCAGTGATATACCTGCAGGACTAGCGGAAAACACCGGGGAGCTGTTTTTT

j_gene: TRBJ1-1
abundance: NA
v_gene: TRBV12-3/TRBV12-4
len: 11
d_gene: NA
CDR3aa: CASRSDSEAFF
CDR3nt: TGTGCCAGCAGAAGCGATTCAGAAGCTTTCTTT

j_gene: TRBJ2-2
abundance: many
v_gene: TRBV7-9
len: 16
d_gene: TRBD2
CDR3aa: CASSQTQRLAGGELFF
CDR3nt: TGTGCCAGCAGCCAGACGCAGAGACTAGCGGGCGGGGAGCTGTTTTTT

j_gene: TRBJ1-2
abundance: NA
v_gene: TRBV29-1
len: 15
d_gene: TRBD1
CDR3aa: CSVSGRDRGNYGYTF
CDR3nt: TGCAGCGTTTCGGGACGGGACAGGGGGAACTATGGCTACACCTTC

j_gene: TRBJ1-2
abundance: many
v_gene: TRBV28
len: 14
d_gene: NA
CDR3aa: CASTLGTLNYGYTF
CDR3nt: TGTGCCAGCACTTTGGGCACACTGAACTATGGCTACACCTTC

j_gene: TRBJ1-1
abundance: many
v_gene: TRBV11-2
len: 14
d_gene: NA
CDR3aa: CASSLESGNTEAFF
CDR3nt: TGTGCCAGCAGCTTAGAATCGGGGAACACTGAAGCTTTCTTT

j_gene: TRBJ2-3
abundance: few
v_gene: TRBV24-1
len: 14
d_gene: TRBD2
CDR3aa: CATDTGRPTDTQYF
CDR3nt: TGTGCCACCGATACCGGGAGGCCCACAGATACGCAGTATTTT

j_gene: TRBJ1-2
abundance: few
v_gene: TRBV7-9
len: 13
d_gene: NA
CDR3aa: CASSAVSNYGYTF
CDR3nt: TGTGCCAGCAGCGCAGTCAGTAACTATGGCTACACCTTC

j_gene: TRBJ1-6
abundance: many
v_gene: TRBV6-2/TRBV6-3
len: 14
d_gene: NA
CDR3aa: CASVGRENNSPLHF
CDR3nt: TGTGCCAGCGTCGGCAGGGAAAATAATTCACCCCTCCACTTT

j_gene: TRBJ2-7
abundance: few
v_gene: TRBV9
len: 16
d_gene: NA
CDR3aa: CASSVGGQPTYYEQYF
CDR3nt: TGTGCCAGCAGCGTAGGCGGACAGCCGACCTACTACGAGCAGTACTTC

j_gene: TRBJ1-1
abundance: many
v_gene: TRBV24-1
len: 13
d_gene: NA
CDR3aa: CATRGRASREAFF
CDR3nt: TGTGCCACCAGGGGGAGGGCAAGCCGTGAAGCTTTCTTT

j_gene: TRBJ2-4
abundance: NA
v_gene: TRBV5-5
len: 14
d_gene: TRBD2
CDR3aa: CASSPGGIRDIQYF
CDR3nt: TGTGCCAGCAGCCCGGGGGGGATTCGTGACATTCAGTACTTC

j_gene: TRBJ2-7
abundance: NA
v_gene: TRBV10-3
len: 14
d_gene: NA
CDR3aa: CAISDRDNPRKQYF
CDR3nt: TGTGCCATCAGTGATAGGGACAATCCTCGCAAGCAGTACTTC

j_gene: TRBJ2-1
abundance: NA
v_gene: TRBV3-1
len: 17
d_gene: NA
CDR3aa: CASSLRDITSSYNEQFF
CDR3nt: TGTGCCAGCAGCCTCCGGGACATAACTAGCTCCTACAATGAGCAGTTCTTC

j_gene: TRBJ2-3
abundance: NA
v_gene: TRBV29-1
len: 14
d_gene: TRBD2
CDR3aa: CSVGVIAGGDTQYF
CDR3nt: TGCAGCGTTGGAGTAATAGCGGGAGGAGATACGCAGTATTTT

j_gene: TRBJ2-2
abundance: many
v_gene: TRBV4-3
len: 15
d_gene: NA
CDR3aa: CASSQDRANTGELFF
CDR3nt: TGCGCCAGCAGCCAAGACCGCGCGAACACCGGGGAGCTGTTTTTT

j_gene: TRBJ1-2
abundance: NA
v_gene: TRBV29-1
len: 14
d_gene: NA
CDR3aa: CSVEARRGDYGYTF
CDR3nt: TGCAGCGTTGAAGCCAGGAGGGGGGACTATGGCTACACCTTC